Sequencing of this TCR beta chain was carried out in a study of blood T cell repertoires in COVID-19. Study details: The analysed material was cDNA or gDNA that came from T cells, B-cell-depleted T cells, or PBMCs.

Profiled with immunoSEQ multiplex PCR; TCRdb holds only in-frame clones, not every one. The table lists about 150,000 clones, roughly 84% of them singletons. Germline V gene lookup returns CDR1 SGDLS and CDR2 YYNGEE. The CDR3 is 16 residues long. Trimming at V came to 0 bases and at J to 4 bases, leaving 5 bases not matched to a gene. The chain recombines TRBV9 with TRBJ2-2, with 8 bases matching TRBD1. The clonotype originates from a woman aged 45-65 years who had recovered from COVID-19. Sample: PBMCs or T cells enriched from blood (not recorded which). The CDR3 region has the DNA TGTGCCAGCAGCGTAGTAGGACAGGGACCCACCGGGGAGCTGTTTTTT. Translation gives CASSVVGQGPTGELFF.